This T cell receptor (beta chain) was observed in a study of T cells after yellow fever vaccination. This CDR3 is built from 14 residues. Germline CDR1 reads MNHEY; CDR2 reads SMNVEV (reference sequence). V lost 5 bases, J lost 5 bases, and 13 bases lay in between. TCRdb re-analysed the 5' RACE reads in MiXCR, keeping a single row per CDR3 protein. The sample has some 550,000 distinct CDR3 sequences; roughly 21% are singletons. The sample in question was PBMCs, obtained 15 days after the yellow fever booster vaccination. The rearrangement uses TRBV27 and TRBJ1-5; the D gene is possibly TRBD1 (5 bases). The TCR comes from a man younger than 40 who received the YFV17D yellow fever vaccine. For the CDR3, the DNA is TGTGCCAGCAGTGACCGGGACCGCTATCAGCCCCAGCATTTT. Translating gives CASSDRDRYQPQHF.